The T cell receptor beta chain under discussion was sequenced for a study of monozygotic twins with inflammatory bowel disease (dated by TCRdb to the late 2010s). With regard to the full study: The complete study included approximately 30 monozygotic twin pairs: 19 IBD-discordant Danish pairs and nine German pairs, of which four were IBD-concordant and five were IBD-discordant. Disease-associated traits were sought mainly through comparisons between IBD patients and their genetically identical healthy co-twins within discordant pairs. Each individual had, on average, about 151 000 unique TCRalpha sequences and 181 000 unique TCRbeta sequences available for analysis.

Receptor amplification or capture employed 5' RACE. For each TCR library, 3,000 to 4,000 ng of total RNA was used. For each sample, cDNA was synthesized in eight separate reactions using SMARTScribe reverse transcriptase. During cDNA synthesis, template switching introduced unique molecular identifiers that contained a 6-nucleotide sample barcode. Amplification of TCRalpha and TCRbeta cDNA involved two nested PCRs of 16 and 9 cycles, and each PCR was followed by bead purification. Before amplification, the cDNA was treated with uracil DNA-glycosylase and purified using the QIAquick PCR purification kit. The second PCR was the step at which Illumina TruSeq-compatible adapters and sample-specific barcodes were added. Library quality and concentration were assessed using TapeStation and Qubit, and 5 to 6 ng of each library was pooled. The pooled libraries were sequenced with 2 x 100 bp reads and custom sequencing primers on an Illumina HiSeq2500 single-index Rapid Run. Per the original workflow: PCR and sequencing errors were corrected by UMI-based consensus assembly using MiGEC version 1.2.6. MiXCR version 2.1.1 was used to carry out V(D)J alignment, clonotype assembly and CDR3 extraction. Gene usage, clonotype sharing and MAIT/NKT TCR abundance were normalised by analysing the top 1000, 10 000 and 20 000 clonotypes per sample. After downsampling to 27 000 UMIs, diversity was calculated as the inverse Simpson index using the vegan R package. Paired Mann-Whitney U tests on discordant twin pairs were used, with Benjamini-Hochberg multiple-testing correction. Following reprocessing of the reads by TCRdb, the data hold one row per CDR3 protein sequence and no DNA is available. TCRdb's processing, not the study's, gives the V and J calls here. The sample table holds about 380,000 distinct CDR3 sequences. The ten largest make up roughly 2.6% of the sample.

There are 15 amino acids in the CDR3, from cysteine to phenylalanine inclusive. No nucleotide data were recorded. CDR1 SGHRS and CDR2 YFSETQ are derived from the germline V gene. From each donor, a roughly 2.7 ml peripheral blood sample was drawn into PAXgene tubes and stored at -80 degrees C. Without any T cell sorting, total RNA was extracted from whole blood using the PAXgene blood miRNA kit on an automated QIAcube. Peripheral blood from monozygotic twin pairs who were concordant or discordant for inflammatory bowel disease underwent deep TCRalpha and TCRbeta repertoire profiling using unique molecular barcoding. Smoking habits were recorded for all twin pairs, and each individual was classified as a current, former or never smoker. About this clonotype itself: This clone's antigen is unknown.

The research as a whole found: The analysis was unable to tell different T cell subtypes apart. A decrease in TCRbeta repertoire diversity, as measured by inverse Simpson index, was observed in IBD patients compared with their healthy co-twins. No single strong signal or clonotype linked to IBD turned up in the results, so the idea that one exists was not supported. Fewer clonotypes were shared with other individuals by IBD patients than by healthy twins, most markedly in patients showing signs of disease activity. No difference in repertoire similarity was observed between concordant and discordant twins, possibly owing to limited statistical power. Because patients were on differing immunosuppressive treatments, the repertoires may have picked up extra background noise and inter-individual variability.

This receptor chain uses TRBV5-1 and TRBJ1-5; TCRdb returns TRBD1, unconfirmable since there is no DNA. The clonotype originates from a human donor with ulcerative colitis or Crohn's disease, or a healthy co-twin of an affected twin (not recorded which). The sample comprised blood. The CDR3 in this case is CASSLEQGADQPQHF.